One T cell receptor beta chain is described in this entry. This sample also contains other DNA sequences that code for the same CDR3. This sample is drawn from a study of T cell responses to AZD1222 COVID-19 vaccine. Study details: It was second doses at about 4 or about 12 weeks that were pooled.

J lost 2 bases, V lost 3 bases, and 3 bases had no gene match. Germline CDR1 reads SEHNR; CDR2 reads FQNEAQ (reference sequence). The CDR3 contains 15 residues. Clones were read by immunoSEQ multiplex PCR, and TCRdb kept only the in-frame ones, dropping some. Of some 92,000 clones in the sample, 90% to 95% were seen once. The rearrangement joins TRBV7-9 to TRBJ2-1, with 8 bases aligning to TRBD2. Sequencing used peripheral blood, obtained on day 0 of AZD1222 vaccination. The receptor's source is an adult in good health. CDR3 sequence reads: CASSFREGAYNEQFF. The CDR3, as DNA: TGTGCCAGCAGCTTCCGGGAGGGCGCCTACAATGAGCAGTTCTTC.